The 20 T cell receptor beta chains in this list originate from one sample, sequenced in a study of T-cell memory formation after mild COVID-19. MiXCR, run by TCRdb on the 5' RACE reads, gives a single entry per CDR3 protein. The sample includes about 90,000 distinct CDR3 sequences, about 15% seen only once; the top ten take around two fifths. The source material was PBMCs or a T cell subset sorted from them (not recorded which). The source is a man aged 18 to 35 who had mild COVID-19 (a few samples of this study predate the infection). Cell type and time point are not known.

The chain links TRBV6-6 to TRBJ2-5; D remains unclear. The germline V gene has CDR1 MNHNY and CDR2 SVGAGI (reference sequence). The V gene lost 5 bases and the J gene lost 5 bases, with 12 bases spanning the gap. The CDR3 sequence is 13 residues long. The CDR3 protein is CASSPPLWETQYF. In DNA form, the CDR3 reads TGTGCCAGCAGTCCACCCCTGTGGGAGACCCAGTACTTC.

This clonotype was picked up a small number of times. This rearrangement joins TRBV4-3 to TRBJ1-2, with TRBD1 matching 7 bases. This CDR3 is 14 amino acids long. Germline V gene data show CDR1 as LGHNA and CDR2 as YSLEER. With 6 bases clipped from V and 3 bases from J, the junction kept 7 bases outside the gene matches. The CDR3 coding sequence is TGCGCCAGCAGGAGTTTCAGGGGGGACTATGGCTACACCTTC. It codes for CASRSFRGDYGYTF.

The chain joins TRBV7-2 to TRBJ2-1, with D perhaps matching TRBD2 (6 bases). Looked up from germline, CDR1 is SGHTA and CDR2 is FQGNSA. CDR3 length: 14 amino acids. V lost 0 bases to trimming and J lost 7 bases, with 10 bases between them. This CDR3 reads CASSLAGGLNEQFF. CDR3 DNA: TGTGCCAGCAGCTTAGCGGGGGGATTAAATGAGCAGTTCTTC.

A few counts support this clonotype. Germline is not matched at one junction end, which may reflect a read error. The J gene is TRBJ2-3, the V gene TRBV15; D unresolved. The CDR3 runs to 15 residues. From germline, CDR1 is LNHNV and CDR2 YYDKDF (reference sequence). CDR3 residues: CATTRGSRSTDTQYF. In nucleotides, the CDR3 is TGTGCTACCACACGAGGCAGCCGTAGCACAGATACGCAGTATTTT. The full variable domain, completed using reference TRBV15 and TRBJ2-3, is DAMVIQNPRYQVTQFGKPVTLSCSQTLNHNVMYWYQQKSSQAPKLLFHYYDKDFNNEADTPDNFQSRRPNTSFCFLDIRSPGLGDTAMYLCATTRGSRSTDTQYFGPGTRLTVL.

This clonotype was found a few times. V usage is TRBV6-4 and J usage is TRBJ2-3; 12 bases line up with TRBD2. Trimming cost V 4 bases and J 4 bases; bases outside gene matches: 0. CDR3 length equals 14 residues. CDR1 and CDR2 from the germline V gene are MRHNA and SNTAGT. The CDR3 sequence is CASSASGGADTQYF. CDR3 nucleotide sequence: TGTGCCAGCAGTGCTAGCGGGGGGGCAGATACGCAGTATTTT.

This clonotype appeared a few times. The V call is TRBV7-2, the J call TRBJ1-2; no clear D. The CDR3 totals 14 residues. Germline lookup yields CDR1 SGHTA and CDR2 FQGNSA. V lost 5 bases and J lost 4, with 14 bases in between. In DNA form, the CDR3 reads TGTGCCAGCAGCCCCCACAGTTTCACCTATGGCTACACCTTC. Translating gives CASSPHSFTYGYTF.

V gene TRBV11-2 combines with J gene TRBJ2-3; D is ambiguous. CDR3 length: 11 residues. Germline CDR1 is SGHAT and CDR2 is FQNNGV. The V end was cut by 8 bases, the J end by 0 bases, with 3 bases between. The CDR3 DNA reads as TGTGCCAGCCTCAGCACAGATACGCAGTATTTT. Protein: CASLSTDTQYF.

The sample holds a few counts of this clonotype. This chain links TRBV7-9 with TRBJ1-1, with TRBD1 identical over 9 bases. V lost 7 bases and J lost 4; bases outside the gene matches: 10. Germline assignment: CDR1 SEHNR and CDR2 FQNEAQ (reference sequence). CDR3 size: 15 residues. The CDR3 DNA follows: TGTGCCAGCACCGCTGAATGGACAGGGGTCACTGAAGCTTTCTTT. As protein: CASTAEWTGVTEAFF.

In its sample, this clonotype was seen a few times. This chain uses TRBV5-6 with TRBJ2-2; 7 positions match TRBD2. Germline loops: CDR1 SGHDT, CDR2 YYEEEE. The CDR3 spans 13 residues. J gave up 6 bases and V 5 bases, and 4 bases lay outside the gene matches. CDR3 amino acids: CASSGRAAGELFF. CDR3 nucleotides: TGTGCCAGCAGTGGGAGGGCCGCCGGGGAGCTGTTTTTT.

The chain employs TRBV7-2 and TRBJ2-1; 7 bases fit TRBD1. Trimming took 1 base from V and 0 from J; bases not matched to a gene: 3. CDR1 is SGHTA and CDR2 is FQGNSA in the germline V gene. The CDR3 covers 16 residues. The DNA of the CDR3 is TGTGCCAGCAGCTTAGAGCCAGGGGGCTCCTACAATGAGCAGTTCTTC. It yields the protein CASSLEPGGSYNEQFF.

The chain couples TRBV21-1 to TRBJ2-5; no check of the table's D call, TRBD2, against the DNA was made. TRBV21-1 is a pseudogene locus. The CDR3 sequence is 18 residues long. CDR3 loop: CASSDTRWSLWGGETQYF. DNA for the CDR3: TGTGCCAGCAGCGATACCCGTTGGTCCCTGTGGGGAGGAGAGACCCAGTACTTC.

This clonotype was picked up a small number of times. The chain combines TRBV20-1 with TRBJ1-4; D unclear. V lost 6 bases and J 3 bases, leaving 14 bases between the germline ends. Germline V gene data show CDR1 as DFQATT and CDR2 as SNEGSKA (reference sequence). The CDR3 totals 14 residues. The CDR3 nucleotides read TGCAGTGCGGCGCTCTCCCACTCTAATGAAAAACTGTTTTTT. Residues: CSAALSHSNEKLFF.

The chain is built from TRBV20-1 and TRBJ2-1, with 7 nucleotides matching TRBD2. Germline V lookup: CDR1 DFQATT, CDR2 SNEGSKA (reference sequence). The V gene end was trimmed by 6 bases and the J gene end by 0 bases; junction bases not matched to a gene: 5. The CDR3 runs 14 residues. Here the CDR3 DNA reads TGCAGTGCCTTGCGGGGGTTCTCCTACAATGAGCAGTTCTTC. Translated, it gives CSALRGFSYNEQFF.

This clonotype turned up a few times. The V and J genes are TRBV19 and TRBJ2-5; the D is unclear. The CDR3 covers 14 residues. Germline V gene data show CDR1 as LNHDA and CDR2 as SQIVND (reference sequence). Trimming took 3 bases from V and 7 from J, leaving 15 bases between them. CDR3 protein: CASSIAGPAGTQYF. Written as DNA, the CDR3 is TGTGCCAGTAGTATCGCCGGGCCAGCAGGGACCCAGTACTTC.

This clonotype was counted only a few times. The V and J genes are TRBV9 and TRBJ1-1; 7 bases map to TRBD1. The CDR3 is 15 residues long. Trimming at V came to 4 bases and at J to 6 bases, leaving 12 bases not matched to a gene. Germline CDR1 reads SGDLS; CDR2 reads YYNGEE. CDR3 sequence (DNA): TGTGCCAGCAGCCAGGGGGGAGGGTTTAGGTCTGAAGCTTTCTTT. As protein: CASSQGGGFRSEAFF.

The V gene is TRBV5-1, the J gene TRBJ2-3; the D gene is possibly TRBD1 (6 bases). The CDR3 has 15 residues. V was clipped by 1 base and J by 2 bases, with 11 bases between them. Germline V gene lookup returns CDR1 SGHRS and CDR2 YFSETQ. The CDR3 DNA reads TGCGCCAGCAGCTTGACGAGGGGGTTCACAGATACGCAGTATTTT. Translating gives CASSLTRGFTDTQYF.

The rearrangement links TRBV11-3 to TRBJ1-1; 9 bases are shared with TRBD1. Trimming took 5 bases from V and 6 from J; bases not matched to a gene: 4. The CDR3 sequence is 13 residues long. Germline V gives CDR1 SGHNT, CDR2 YENEEA. The CDR3 DNA follows: TGTGCCAGCAGCCGGACAGGGGACGCTGAAGCTTTCTTT. This gives the protein CASSRTGDAEAFF.

This chain connects TRBV11-2 to TRBJ2-1, with TRBD2 matching over 10 bases. The length of the CDR3 is 15 residues. Trimming cost V 2 bases and J 9 bases; bases outside gene matches: 7. Germline loops: CDR1 SGHAT, CDR2 FQNNGV. CDR3 nucleotide sequence: TGTGCCAGCAGCTTACGTGGGACTAGCGATTTTGAGCAGTTCTTC. Protein: CASSLRGTSDFEQFF.

The rearrangement joins TRBV6-2 or TRBV6-3 to TRBJ2-1; TRBD2 matches at 13 bases. The CDR3 runs 14 residues. V shed 6 bases, J shed 6 bases, and the junction held 2 bases outside the gene matches. The germline gives CDR1 MNHEY, CDR2 SVGEGT. DNA of the CDR3: TGTGCCAGCAGGAGACTAGCGGGGGGCAATGAGCAGTTCTTC. Its translation: CASRRLAGGNEQFF.

This clonotype came up a few times. CDR3 nucleotides: TGTGCCAGCAGCTTAGCGCCGGGGAACACTGAAGCTTTCTTT. It specifies CASSLAPGNTEAFF. This chain uses TRBV7-9 with TRBJ1-1; D unresolved. Trimming pared 0 bases from V and 1 base from J, leaving 6 bases between. Germline V lookup: CDR1 SEHNR, CDR2 FQNEAQ (reference sequence). The CDR3 has 14 amino acids.